Listed below are T cell receptor beta chains from one sample, sequenced in a study of blood T cells in healthy people across ages. TCRdb recomputed calls from the 5' RACE reads with MiXCR, one row per CDR3 protein. The sample lists around 900,000 distinct CDR3 sequences; roughly half were seen once. The sample consisted of blood. Receptor source: a woman aged 55-75 years in good health. CDR3s include the opening cysteine and the closing phenylalanine or tryptophan. D genes are given only for firm matches. Expanded clones get a size class; other rows say once, few or many, or leave the size out.

j_gene | d_gene | v_gene | abundance | CDR3nt | CDR3aa
TRBJ2-4 | - | TRBV6-6 | few | TGTGCCAGCAGTTACTCTGTGGACAATGGAAACATTCAGTACTTC | CASSYSVDNGNIQYF
TRBJ2-7 | TRBD2 | TRBV7-9 | - | TGTGCCAGCAGCTCACTAGCGGGATCATTCGAGCAGTACTTC | CASSSLAGSFEQYF
TRBJ2-3 | TRBD2 | TRBV10-3 | few | TGTGCCATCAGTGAGGTCCCTAGCGGGAGTGGCACAGATACGCAGTATTTT | CAISEVPSGSGTDTQYF
TRBJ2-7 | TRBD2 | TRBV9 | - | TGTGCCAGCAGCGTAGAGAGCCGACTAGCGAGCAATGAGCAGTACTTC | CASSVESRLASNEQYF
TRBJ2-3 | TRBD2 | TRBV13 | - | TGTGCCAGCAGCCCACTAGCGGGGGGGATGAAAGATACGCAGTATTTT | CASSPLAGGMKDTQYF
TRBJ2-2 | TRBD2 | TRBV20-1 | - | TGCAGTGCTAGAGATGGGCGGGGGAGAGGCGGTCGGAGCACCGGGGAGCTGTTTTTT | CSARDGRGRGGRSTGELFF
TRBJ2-6 | - | TRBV28 | - | TGTGCCAGCAGTTGGGGTGTATTTGGGGCCAACGTCCTGACTTTC | CASSWGVFGANVLTF
TRBJ2-1 | TRBD2 | TRBV28 | - | TGTGCCAGCAGTCGACACACTAGCGGGAGGGACAATGAGCAGTTCTTC | CASSRHTSGRDNEQFF
TRBJ1-2 | TRBD1 | TRBV5-1 | few | TGCGCCAGCAGCTATGGACAGGGAGGGAATGGCTACACCTTC | CASSYGQGGNGYTF
TRBJ2-6 | - | TRBV21-1 | few | TGTGCCAGCAGCAACGGGACACCTCTCTCTGGGGCCAACGTCCTGACTTTC | CASSNGTPLSGANVLTF
TRBJ1-2 | - | TRBV4-2 | few | TGTGCCAGCAGCCTAGAGGTAGGGGAGGAAAATGGCTACACCTTC | CASSLEVGEENGYTF
TRBJ1-5 | - | TRBV12-3/TRBV12-4 | - | TGTGCCAGCAACGCCGGGACAAAAAATCAGCCCCAGCATTTT | CASNAGTKNQPQHF
TRBJ1-3 | - | TRBV28 | - | TGTGCCAGCAGTTTCTATCGCTCTGGAAACACCATATATTTT | CASSFYRSGNTIYF
TRBJ2-7 | TRBD2 | TRBV11-2 | - | TGTGCCAGCAGCTTTGCAGCTGGGACTAGCTCCTACGAGCAGTACTTC | CASSFAAGTSSYEQYF
TRBJ1-6 | - | TRBV3-1 | - | TGTGCCAGCAGCCAAGATAGATCACAGGGAAGAAATTCACCCCTCCACTTT | CASSQDRSQGRNSPLHF
TRBJ1-4 | - | TRBV13 | - | TGTGCCAGCAGCACCTACAGGGTTGCAACTAATGAAAAACTGTTTTTT | CASSTYRVATNEKLFF
TRBJ2-7 | - | TRBV7-9 | few | TGTGCCAGCAGCTTACTCGACGGAGGCTACGAGCAGTACTTC | CASSLLDGGYEQYF
TRBJ2-7 | - | TRBV3-1 | few | TGTGCCAGCAGCCGTATCAACTTCCCCTACGAGCAGTACTTC | CASSRINFPYEQYF
TRBJ2-5 | - | TRBV4-1 | few | TGCGCCAGCAGCCAAGGACTCCAGCGTCAAGAGACCCAGTACTTC | CASSQGLQRQETQYF
TRBJ2-7 | TRBD2 | TRBV29-1 | few | TGCAGCGGACGGACTAGCGGGTCTTACGAGCAGTACTTC | CSGRTSGSYEQYF
TRBJ1-6 | - | TRBV20-1 | - | TGCAGTGCTCATAACAGCGAAAAAGGGTATAATTCACCCCTCCACTTT | CSAHNSEKGYNSPLHF
TRBJ1-1 | - | TRBV5-6 | - | TGTGCCAGCAGCTTGCCAGTCGGGACGGCTTTCTTT | CASSLPVGTAFF
TRBJ2-4 | TRBD1 | TRBV4-3 | - | TGCGCCAGCAGCCAAGCCCTCCCAGACAGGGCCGGTTCGGACGGCAAAAACATTCAGTACTTC | CASSQALPDRAGSDGKNIQYF
TRBJ1-2 | - | TRBV27 | - | TGTGCCAGCAGTTTTAACAGACTCTATGGCTACACCTTC | CASSFNRLYGYTF
TRBJ2-1 | TRBD2 | TRBV12-3/TRBV12-4 | - | TGTGCCAGCAGTTTAGGGCCTAGCGGAGGCAATGAGCAGTTCTTC | CASSLGPSGGNEQFF
TRBJ2-3 | - | TRBV6-5 | few | TGTGCCAGCAGTTACCATGCGGGCGCAGATACGCAGTATTTT | CASSYHAGADTQYF
TRBJ2-1 | TRBD1 | TRBV10-3 | - | TGTGCTTCAACGGGGACAGGACTGTACAATGAGCAGTTCTTC | CASTGTGLYNEQFF
TRBJ1-2 | - | TRBV12-3/TRBV12-4 | - | TGTGCCAGCAGTTTTGGCAGGGAAAATGTAGGCTACACCTTC | CASSFGRENVGYTF
TRBJ2-1 | - | TRBV6-2/TRBV6-3 | few | TGTGCCAGCAGTACGGGTGGTGAGCAGTTCTTC | CASSTGGEQFF
TRBJ2-6 | - | TRBV24-1 | - | TGTGCCACCAGTGAATCCCGGAGCTCTGGGGCCAACGTCCTGACTTTC | CATSESRSSGANVLTF
TRBJ2-5 | - | TRBV20-1 | - | TGCAGTGCTGGACCAGGCAGGACCCAGTACTTC | CSAGPGRTQYF
TRBJ2-1 | - | TRBV7-3 | - | TGTGCCAGCAGCTCGCCCCCCTACAATGAGCAGTTCTTC | CASSSPPYNEQFF
TRBJ2-3 | - | TRBV7-2 | few | TGTGCCAGCAGCAGAGCGGAGGTCCGGACAGATACGCAGTATTTT | CASSRAEVRTDTQYF
TRBJ2-1 | TRBD2 | TRBV11-1 | - | TGTGCCAGCAGCCCCCGGGAGCGGGAACGCAGTGAGCAGTTCTTC | CASSPRERERSEQFF
TRBJ2-5 | - | TRBV14 | - | TGTGCCAGCAGCCAAGGGATGCGATCTAGGGGAGAGACCCAGTACTTC | CASSQGMRSRGETQYF
TRBJ2-2 | TRBD1 | TRBV9 | - | TGTGCCAGCAGCGTAGGCGTGACAGGGAGCACCGGGGAGCTGTTTTTT | CASSVGVTGSTGELFF
TRBJ2-7 | - | TRBV7-8 | few | TGTGCCAGCAACAATAGACAGCGACAGAGCTCCTACGAGCAGTACTTC | CASNNRQRQSSYEQYF
TRBJ1-5 | - | TRBV25-1 | few | TGTGCCAGCAGTGCCTCTGCGGCAGACTATAGCAATCAGCCCCAGCATTTT | CASSASAADYSNQPQHF
TRBJ2-7 | - | TRBV12-3/TRBV12-4 | - | TGTGCCAGCAGTATAAGCGGGTCGAGCTCCTACGAGCAGTACTTC | CASSISGSSSYEQYF
TRBJ2-7 | - | TRBV28 | - | TGTGCCACATTTGAGGGTAGCTCCTACGAGCAGTACTTC | CATFEGSSYEQYF
TRBJ2-1 | - | TRBV29-1 | few | TGCAGCGTTGAGCTAGGGATCTCCTACAATGAGCAGTTCTTC | CSVELGISYNEQFF
TRBJ2-7 | - | TRBV6-6 | - | TGTGCCAGCAGTTGGGGTCCCTACGAGCAGTACTTC | CASSWGPYEQYF
TRBJ2-1 | - | TRBV12-3/TRBV12-4 | - | TGTGCCAGCGGAAGGGGGAGTATCTACAATGAGCAGTTCTTC | CASGRGSIYNEQFF
TRBJ1-5 | - | TRBV9 | few | TGTGCCAGCAGCGTATCGGGGGAACAGCCCCAGCATTTT | CASSVSGEQPQHF
TRBJ1-2 | - | TRBV27 | - | TGTGCCAGCAGTTTATCGTCAAGGGGTTATGGCTACACCTTC | CASSLSSRGYGYTF
TRBJ1-2 | - | TRBV7-9 | - | TGTGCCAGCAGCCCAACGACAGCAGCAGGACTATATGGCTACACCTTC | CASSPTTAAGLYGYTF
TRBJ2-7 | - | TRBV6-2/TRBV6-3 | - | TGTGCCAGCACCTTGAGCTACGAGCAGTACTTC | CASTLSYEQYF
TRBJ1-5 | - | TRBV27 | few | TGTGCCAGCAGTTATTCGGGGGCTAAGCCCCAGCATTTT | CASSYSGAKPQHF
TRBJ2-5 | - | TRBV12-3/TRBV12-4 | - | TGTGCCAGTGAGGGACTCGCGCTTCAAAAGTACTTC | CASEGLALQKYF
TRBJ2-3 | - | TRBV20-1 | - | TGCAGTGCTGTCCAAGGGGGAAATACGCAGTATTTT | CSAVQGGNTQYF
TRBJ2-7 | - | TRBV10-1 | - | TGCGCCAGCAGTGGGACCGGGACTGGGATCTACGAGCAGTACTTC | CASSGTGTGIYEQYF
TRBJ2-1 | TRBD2 | TRBV6-6 | - | TGTGCCAGCAGTACCGGGAGGCGAGAATACAATGAGCAGTTCTTC | CASSTGRREYNEQFF
TRBJ2-7 | - | TRBV5-6 | - | TGTGCCAGCAGCCCAGATGCCGATTCCTACGAGCAGTACTTC | CASSPDADSYEQYF
TRBJ1-1 | - | TRBV9 | - | TGTGCCAGCAGCGCGACGATTTCGAACACTGAAGCTTTCTTT | CASSATISNTEAFF
TRBJ2-5 | - | TRBV7-6 | few | TGTGCCAGCAGCTTTTCAGTTGGACAAGAGACCCAGTACTTC | CASSFSVGQETQYF
TRBJ2-5 | - | TRBV7-2 | few | TGTGCCAGCAGCCCTTCGGCGGGACAAGAGACCCAGTACTTC | CASSPSAGQETQYF
TRBJ2-2 | - | TRBV14 | - | TGTGCCAGCAACCGGGGGGCAGGGGCCGGCGGGGAGCTGTTTTTT | CASNRGAGAGGELFF
TRBJ2-6 | - | TRBV3-1 | - | TGTGCCAGCAGCCAAGCCGCGGGCGCTGGGGCCAACGTCCTGACTTTC | CASSQAAGAGANVLTF
TRBJ2-3 | TRBD2 | TRBV4-2 | once | TGTGCCAGCAGCCAACCACTAGCGGGAGGGATCGATACGCAGTATTTT | CASSQPLAGGIDTQYF